The T cell receptor (beta chain) under discussion was sequenced for a study of T-cell memory formation after mild COVID-19. Study-wide findings and caveats: Second-wave clones peaking on day 37 lacked confirmed SARS-CoV-2 specificity. The finding that pre-infection memory included some responding clones suggested that cross-reactive memory joined.

Libraries for TCRalpha and TCRbeta carried sample barcodes and unique molecular identifiers via 5'RACE. MiXCR, applied by TCRdb to the 5' RACE reads, yields one record per CDR3 protein. The table lists roughly 100,000 distinct CDR3 sequences, about 13% of them singletons. This clonotype was seen only once. Its antigen remains unidentified. There are 14 residues in the CDR3. Per the germline V gene, CDR1 is SGHRS and CDR2 is YFSETQ. Trimming took 2 bases from V and 2 from J, leaving 10 bases between them. Sequenced: PBMCs or a T cell subset sorted from them (not recorded which). The receptor's source is an adult woman who had mild COVID-19 (a few samples of this study predate the infection). Cell type and time point are not known. The rearrangement joins TRBV5-1 to TRBJ1-1; the D gene is possibly TRBD1 (6 bases). For the CDR3, the DNA is TGCGCCAGCAGCTTTGCACAGGGTAACACTGAAGCTTTCTTT. Its translation is CASSFAQGNTEAFF.